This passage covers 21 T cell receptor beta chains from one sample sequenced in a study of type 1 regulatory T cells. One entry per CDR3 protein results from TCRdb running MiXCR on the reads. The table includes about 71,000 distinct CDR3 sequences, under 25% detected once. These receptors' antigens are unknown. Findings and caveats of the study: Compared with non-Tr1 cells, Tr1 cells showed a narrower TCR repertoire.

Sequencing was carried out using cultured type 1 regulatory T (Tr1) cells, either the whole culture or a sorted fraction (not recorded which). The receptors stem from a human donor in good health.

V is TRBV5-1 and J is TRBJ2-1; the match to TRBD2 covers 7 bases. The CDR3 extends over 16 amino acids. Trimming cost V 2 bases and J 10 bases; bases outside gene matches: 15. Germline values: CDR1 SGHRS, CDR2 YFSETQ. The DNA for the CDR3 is TGCGCCAGCAGCTTTCTCCCCCCGGGACTACGTCTGGAGCAGTTCTTC. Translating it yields CASSFLPPGLRLEQFF.

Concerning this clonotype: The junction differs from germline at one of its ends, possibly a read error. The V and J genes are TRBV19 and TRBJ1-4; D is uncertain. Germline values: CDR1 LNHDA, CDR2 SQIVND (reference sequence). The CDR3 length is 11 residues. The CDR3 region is CASSIGPTWVF. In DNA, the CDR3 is TGTGCCAGTAGTATAGGGCCAACCTGGGTTTTT.

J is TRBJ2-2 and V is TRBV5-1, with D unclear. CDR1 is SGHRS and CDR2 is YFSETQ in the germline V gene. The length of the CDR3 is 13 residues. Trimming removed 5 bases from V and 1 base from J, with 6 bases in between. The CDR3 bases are TGCGCCAGCAGGCCGAGGAACACCGGGGAGCTGTTTTTT. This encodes CASRPRNTGELFF.

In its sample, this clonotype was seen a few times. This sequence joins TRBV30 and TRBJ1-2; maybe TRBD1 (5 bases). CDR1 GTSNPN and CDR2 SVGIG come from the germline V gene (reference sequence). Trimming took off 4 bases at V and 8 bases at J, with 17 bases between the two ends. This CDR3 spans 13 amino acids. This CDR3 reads CAWKVDGGGGYTF. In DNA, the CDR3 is TGTGCCTGGAAAGTGGACGGGGGAGGCGGCTACACCTTC.

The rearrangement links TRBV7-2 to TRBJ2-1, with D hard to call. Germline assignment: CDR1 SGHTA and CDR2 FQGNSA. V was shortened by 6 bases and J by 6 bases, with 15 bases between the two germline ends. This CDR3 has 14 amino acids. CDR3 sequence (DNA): TGTGCCAGCAGTACCCTACGGCTGGGCAATGAGCAGTTCTTC. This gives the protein CASSTLRLGNEQFF.

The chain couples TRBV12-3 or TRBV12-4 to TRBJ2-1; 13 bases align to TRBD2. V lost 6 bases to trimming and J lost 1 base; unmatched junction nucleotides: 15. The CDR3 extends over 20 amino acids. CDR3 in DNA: TGTGCCAGCAGCCCAACTTGGACTAGCGGGAGTTTTCGGTCCTACAATGAGCAGTTCTTC. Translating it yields CASSPTWTSGSFRSYNEQFF.

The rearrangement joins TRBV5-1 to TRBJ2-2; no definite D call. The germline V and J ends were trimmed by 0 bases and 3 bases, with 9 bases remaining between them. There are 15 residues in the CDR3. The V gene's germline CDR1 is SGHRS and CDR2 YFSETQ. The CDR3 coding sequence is TGCGCCAGCAGCTTGGTGGAGCGAGACACCGGGGAGCTGTTTTTT. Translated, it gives CASSLVERDTGELFF. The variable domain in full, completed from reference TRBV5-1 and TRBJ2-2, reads KAGVTQTPRYLIKTRGQQVTLSCSPISGHRSVSWYQQTPGQGLQFLFEYFSETQRNKGNFPGRFSGRQFSNSRSEMNVSTLELGDSALYLCASSLVERDTGELFFGEGSRLTVL.

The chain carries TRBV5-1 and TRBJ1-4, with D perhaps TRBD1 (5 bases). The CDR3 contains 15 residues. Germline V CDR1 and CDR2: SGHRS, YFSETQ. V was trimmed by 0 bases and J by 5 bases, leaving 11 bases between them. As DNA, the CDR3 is TGCGCCAGCAGCTTGGTTCTGGGGCAGAATGAAAAACTGTTTTTT. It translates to CASSLVLGQNEKLFF. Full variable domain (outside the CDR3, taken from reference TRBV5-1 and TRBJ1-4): KAGVTQTPRYLIKTRGQQVTLSCSPISGHRSVSWYQQTPGQGLQFLFEYFSETQRNKGNFPGRFSGRQFSNSRSEMNVSTLELGDSALYLCASSLVLGQNEKLFFGSGTQLSVL.

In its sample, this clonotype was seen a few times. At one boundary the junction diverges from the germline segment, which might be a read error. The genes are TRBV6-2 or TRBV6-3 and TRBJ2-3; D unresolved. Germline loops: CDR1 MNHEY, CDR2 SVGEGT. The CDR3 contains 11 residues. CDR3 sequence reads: CASSYRQERKF. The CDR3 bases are TGTGCCAGCAGTTACCGGCAGGAAAGAAAATTT.

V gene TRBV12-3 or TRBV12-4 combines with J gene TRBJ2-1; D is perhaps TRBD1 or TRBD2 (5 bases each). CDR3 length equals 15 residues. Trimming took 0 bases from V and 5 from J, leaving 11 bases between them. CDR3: CASSLALLGDNEQFF. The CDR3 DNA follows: TGTGCCAGCAGTTTAGCTCTCCTGGGGGACAATGAGCAGTTCTTC.

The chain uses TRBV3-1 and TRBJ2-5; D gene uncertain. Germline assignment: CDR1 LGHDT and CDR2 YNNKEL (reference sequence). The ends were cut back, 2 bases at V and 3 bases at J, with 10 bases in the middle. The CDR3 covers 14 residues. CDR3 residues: CASSQRALEETQYF. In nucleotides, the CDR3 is TGTGCCAGCAGCCAAAGGGCTCTGGAAGAGACCCAGTACTTC.

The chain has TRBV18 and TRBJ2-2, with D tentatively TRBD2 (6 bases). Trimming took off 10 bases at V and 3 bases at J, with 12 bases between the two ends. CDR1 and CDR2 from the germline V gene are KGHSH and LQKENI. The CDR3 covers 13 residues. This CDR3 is CATGSWDTGELFF. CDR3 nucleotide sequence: TGTGCCACCGGGAGTTGGGACACCGGGGAGCTGTTTTTT.

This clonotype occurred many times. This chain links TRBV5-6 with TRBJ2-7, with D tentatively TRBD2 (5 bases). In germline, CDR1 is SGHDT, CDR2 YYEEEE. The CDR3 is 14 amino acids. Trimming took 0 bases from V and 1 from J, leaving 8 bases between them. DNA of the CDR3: TGTGCCAGCAGCTTGGTTGGAGGTTCCTACGAGCAGTACTTC. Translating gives CASSLVGGSYEQYF.

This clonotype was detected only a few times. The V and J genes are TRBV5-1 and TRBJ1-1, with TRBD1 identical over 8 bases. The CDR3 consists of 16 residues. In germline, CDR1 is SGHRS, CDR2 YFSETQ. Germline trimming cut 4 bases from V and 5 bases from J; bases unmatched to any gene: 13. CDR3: CASSPGQGRVGTEAFF. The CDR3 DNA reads TGCGCCAGCAGCCCCGGACAGGGTCGGGTTGGGACTGAAGCTTTCTTT.

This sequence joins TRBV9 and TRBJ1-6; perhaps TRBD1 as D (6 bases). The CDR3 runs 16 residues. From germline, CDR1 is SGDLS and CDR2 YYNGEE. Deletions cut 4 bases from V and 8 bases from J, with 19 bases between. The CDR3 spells CASSPTAGTPYSPLHF. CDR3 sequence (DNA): TGTGCCAGCAGCCCAACAGCCGGGACACCCTATTCACCCCTCCACTTT.

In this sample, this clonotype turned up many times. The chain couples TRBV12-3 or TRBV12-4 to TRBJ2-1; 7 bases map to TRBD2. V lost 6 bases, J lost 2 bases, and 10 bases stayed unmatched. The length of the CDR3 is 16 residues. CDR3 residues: CASSTPGGRAYNEQFF. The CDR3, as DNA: TGTGCCAGCAGCACCCCGGGAGGTAGGGCCTACAATGAGCAGTTCTTC.

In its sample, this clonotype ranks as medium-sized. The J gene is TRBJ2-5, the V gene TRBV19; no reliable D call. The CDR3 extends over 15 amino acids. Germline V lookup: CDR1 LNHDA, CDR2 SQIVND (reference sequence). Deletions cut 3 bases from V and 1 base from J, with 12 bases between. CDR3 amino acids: CASSMSIHFQETQYF. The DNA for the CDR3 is TGTGCCAGTAGTATGTCAATACACTTCCAAGAGACCCAGTACTTC.

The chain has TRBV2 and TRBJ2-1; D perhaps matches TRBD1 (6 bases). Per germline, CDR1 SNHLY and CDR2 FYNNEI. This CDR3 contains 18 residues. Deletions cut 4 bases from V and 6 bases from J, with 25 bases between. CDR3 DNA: TGTGCCAGCAGTGTCCCCGCGATAAGAACGGACAGCAGCAATGAGCAGTTCTTC. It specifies CASSVPAIRTDSSNEQFF.

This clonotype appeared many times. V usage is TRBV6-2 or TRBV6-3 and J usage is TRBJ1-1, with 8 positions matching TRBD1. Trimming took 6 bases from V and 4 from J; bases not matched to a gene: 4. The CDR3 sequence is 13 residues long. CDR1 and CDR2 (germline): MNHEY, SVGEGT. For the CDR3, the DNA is TGTGCCAGCAGCGACAGGGGACCCACTGAAGCTTTCTTT. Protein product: CASSDRGPTEAFF.

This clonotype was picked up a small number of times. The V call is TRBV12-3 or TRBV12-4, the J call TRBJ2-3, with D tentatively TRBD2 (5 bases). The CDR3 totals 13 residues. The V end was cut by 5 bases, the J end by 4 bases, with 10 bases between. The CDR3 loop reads CASSADLPDTQYF. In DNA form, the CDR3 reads TGTGCCAGCAGTGCGGACTTGCCAGATACGCAGTATTTT.

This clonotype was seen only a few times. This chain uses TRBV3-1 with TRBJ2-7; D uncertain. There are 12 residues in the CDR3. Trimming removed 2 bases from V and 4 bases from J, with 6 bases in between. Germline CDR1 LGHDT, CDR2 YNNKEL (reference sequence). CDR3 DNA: TGTGCCAGCAGCCAAAGAGCTTACGAGCAGTACTTC. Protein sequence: CASSQRAYEQYF.